This T cell receptor (beta chain) was recorded in a study of blood T cell repertoires in COVID-19. In the study overall: The origin of the acute and convalescent COVID-19 samples was the United States, Italy and Spain. Nucleic acid was either cDNA or gDNA, and it came from T cells, B-cell-depleted T cells, or PBMCs.

As handled by the study authors: How many nucleated cells were present was estimated from reference gene primer amplification. Measured with immunoSEQ multiplex PCR; TCRdb has only the in-frame clones, and not every one. V and J calls and clone size are those listed in that table; D and trimming were worked out from the DNA. Of about 80,000 clones listed, 60% to 75% are singletons. This CDR3 contains 16 residues. V was clipped by 6 bases and J by 1 base, with 16 bases between them. Germline V lookup: CDR1 KGHSH, CDR2 LQKENI. The sample was peripheral blood. The origin of this receptor is a man in his fifties with active or convalescent COVID-19. The chain links TRBV18 to TRBJ2-1, with D perhaps matching TRBD2 (6 bases). The CDR3 spells CASSPKPGTSYNEQFF. CDR3 in DNA: TGTGCCAGCTCCCCAAAGCCAGGGACTTCCTACAATGAGCAGTTCTTC.